This T cell receptor beta chain came from a study of cytotoxic CD8 clonotypes in ibrutinib-treated CLL. Background on the study: Sequencing produced an average of 255,043 productive templates and 85,000 to 100,000 productive rearrangements per sample.

The CDR3 is made up of 12 amino acids. V lost 5 bases and J lost 7, with 9 bases in between. The V gene's germline CDR1 is SGHVS and CDR2 FNYEAQ. The method was immunoSEQ multiplex PCR; TCRdb's version includes in-frame clones alone and lacks a portion of them. Among approximately 320,000 clones, 67% were seen once, and the ten largest hold 6% to 6.5%. Study results and caveats: Sampling times (in sustained-remission versus progressing patients) were not the same.

This clone turned up a few times. Antigen unknown. This chain connects TRBV7-6 to TRBJ1-3; D is unresolved. This TCR came from a human donor with chronic lymphocytic leukemia. The sequences come from PBMCs, collected after 36 months of ibrutinib treatment. DNA for the CDR3: TGTGCCAGCAGCGATATTACCAACACCATATATTTT. Translating gives CASSDITNTIYF. The complete variable domain, with remaining parts taken from reference TRBV7-6 and TRBJ1-3, reads GAGVSQSPRYKVTKRGQDVALRCDPISGHVSLYWYRQALGQGPEFLTYFNYEAQQDKSGLPNDRFSAERPEGSISTLTIQRTEQRDSAMYRCASSDITNTIYFGEGSWLTVV.